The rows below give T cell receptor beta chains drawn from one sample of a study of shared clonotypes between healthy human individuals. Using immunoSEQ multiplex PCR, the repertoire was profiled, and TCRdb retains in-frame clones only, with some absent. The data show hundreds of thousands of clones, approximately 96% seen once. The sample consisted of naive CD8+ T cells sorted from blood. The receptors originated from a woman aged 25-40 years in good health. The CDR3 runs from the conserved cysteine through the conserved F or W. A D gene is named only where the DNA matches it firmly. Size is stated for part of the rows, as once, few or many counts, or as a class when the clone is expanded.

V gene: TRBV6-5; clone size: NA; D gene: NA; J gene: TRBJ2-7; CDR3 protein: CASSIGRTAYEQYF; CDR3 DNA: TGTGCCAGCAGTATTGGGAGGACCGCCTACGAGCAGTACTTC
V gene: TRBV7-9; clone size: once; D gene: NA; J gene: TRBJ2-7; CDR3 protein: CASSLFSYEQYF; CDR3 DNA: TGTGCCAGCAGCTTATTTTCCTACGAGCAGTACTTC
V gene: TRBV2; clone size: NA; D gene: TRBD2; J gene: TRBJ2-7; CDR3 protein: CATVWDYTYEQYF; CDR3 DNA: TGTGCCACCGTATGGGACTATACCTACGAGCAGTACTTC
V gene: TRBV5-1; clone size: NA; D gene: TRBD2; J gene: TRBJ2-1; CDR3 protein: CASRPTSGTSYNEQFF; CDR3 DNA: TGCGCCAGCAGGCCAACTAGCGGAACCTCCTACAATGAGCAGTTCTTC
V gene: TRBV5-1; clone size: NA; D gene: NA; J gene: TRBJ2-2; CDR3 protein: CASSSDTGTGELFF; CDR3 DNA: TGCGCCAGCAGCTCTGATACAGGGACCGGGGAGCTGTTTTTT
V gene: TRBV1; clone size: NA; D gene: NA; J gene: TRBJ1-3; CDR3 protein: CTSSQEPAEPPSGNTIYF; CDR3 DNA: TGCACCAGCAGCCAAGAACCAGCCGAACCGCCGTCTGGAAACACCATATATTTT
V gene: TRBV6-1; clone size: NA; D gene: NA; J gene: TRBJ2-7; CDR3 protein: CASSESVASSYEQYF; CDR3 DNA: TGTGCCAGCAGTGAATCCGTGGCTAGCTCCTACGAGCAGTACTTC
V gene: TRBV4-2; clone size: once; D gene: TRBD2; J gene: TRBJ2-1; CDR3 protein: CASSHGGLAGVNEQFF; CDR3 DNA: TGTGCCAGCAGCCATGGGGGACTAGCGGGAGTCAATGAGCAGTTCTTC
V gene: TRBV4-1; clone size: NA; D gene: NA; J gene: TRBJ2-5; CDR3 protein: CASSQDGRGSETQYF; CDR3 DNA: TGCGCCAGCAGCCAAGATGGGAGAGGATCAGAGACCCAGTACTTC
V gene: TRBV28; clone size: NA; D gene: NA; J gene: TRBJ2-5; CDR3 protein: CASSFAGVVGRGGETQYF; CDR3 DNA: TGTGCCAGCAGTTTCGCAGGGGTGGTTGGGAGGGGTGGCGAGACCCAGTACTTC
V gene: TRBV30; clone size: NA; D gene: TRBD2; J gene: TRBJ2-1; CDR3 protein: CAWSDHIVGTSGVNEQFF; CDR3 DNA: TGTGCCTGGAGTGATCACATAGTGGGGACTAGCGGTGTAAATGAGCAGTTCTTC
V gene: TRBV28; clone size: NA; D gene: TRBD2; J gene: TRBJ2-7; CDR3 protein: CASSLAGGPHEQYF; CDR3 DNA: TGTGCCAGCAGTTTGGCGGGAGGGCCCCACGAGCAGTACTTC
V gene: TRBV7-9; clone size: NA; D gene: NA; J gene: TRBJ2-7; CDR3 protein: CASSFTGAQRYEQYF; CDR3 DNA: TGTGCCAGCAGCTTCACGGGGGCTCAGCGCTACGAGCAGTACTTC
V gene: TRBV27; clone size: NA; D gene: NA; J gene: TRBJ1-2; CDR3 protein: CASSSPAGGVYGYTF; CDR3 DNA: TGTGCCAGCAGTTCCCCTGCAGGAGGGGTATATGGCTACACCTTC
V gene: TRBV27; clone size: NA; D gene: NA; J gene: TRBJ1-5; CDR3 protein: CASSFGGGPQHF; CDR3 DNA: TGTGCCAGCAGTTTCGGAGGGGGGCCCCAGCATTTT
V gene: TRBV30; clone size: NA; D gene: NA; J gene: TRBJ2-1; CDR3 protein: CAFGVTTNEQFF; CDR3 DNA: TGTGCCTTTGGTGTGACCACCAATGAGCAGTTCTTC
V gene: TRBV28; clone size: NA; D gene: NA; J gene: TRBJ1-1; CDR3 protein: CASSLVRQINTEAFF; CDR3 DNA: TGTGCCAGCAGCTTAGTCCGGCAGATAAACACTGAAGCTTTCTTT
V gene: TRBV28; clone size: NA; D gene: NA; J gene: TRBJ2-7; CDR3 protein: CASTSFTGTAGYEQYF; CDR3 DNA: TGTGCCAGCACCTCATTCACCGGGACCGCAGGTTACGAGCAGTACTTC
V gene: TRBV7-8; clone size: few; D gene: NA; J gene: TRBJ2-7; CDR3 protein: CASSLDRNYEQYF; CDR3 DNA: TGTGCCAGCAGCTTAGATCGTAACTACGAGCAGTACTTC
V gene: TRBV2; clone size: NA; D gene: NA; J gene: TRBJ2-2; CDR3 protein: CASSMGPGLTGELFF; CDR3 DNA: TGTGCCAGCAGTATGGGTCCCGGATTAACCGGGGAGCTGTTTTTT
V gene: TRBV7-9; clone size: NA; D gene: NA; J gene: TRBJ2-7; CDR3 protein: CASSTNQGSYEQYF; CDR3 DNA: TGTGCCAGCAGCACAAACCAGGGATCCTACGAGCAGTACTTC
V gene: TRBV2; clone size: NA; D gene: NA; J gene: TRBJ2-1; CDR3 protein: CASSVGPLLTPYNEQFF; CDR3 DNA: TGTGCCAGCAGTGTGGGACCGCTCTTGACCCCCTACAATGAGCAGTTCTTC
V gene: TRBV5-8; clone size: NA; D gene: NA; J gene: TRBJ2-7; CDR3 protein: CASSGDKKPYEQYF; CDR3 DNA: TGTGCCAGCAGCGGGGACAAGAAACCCTACGAGCAGTACTTC
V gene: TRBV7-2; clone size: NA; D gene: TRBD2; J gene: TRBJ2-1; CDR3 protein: CASSLDSGSGDSYNEQFF; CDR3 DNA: TGTGCCAGCAGCTTAGATTCGGGTAGCGGGGACTCCTACAATGAGCAGTTCTTC
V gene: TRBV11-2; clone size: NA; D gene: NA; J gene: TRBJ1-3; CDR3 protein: CASSPGSSGNTIYF; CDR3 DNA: TGTGCCAGCAGTCCAGGAAGCTCTGGAAACACCATATATTTT
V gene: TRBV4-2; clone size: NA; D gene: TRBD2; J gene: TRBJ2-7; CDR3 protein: CASSQGFSLAGENEQYF; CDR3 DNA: TGTGCCAGCAGCCAAGGGTTCAGCCTAGCGGGAGAAAACGAGCAGTACTTC
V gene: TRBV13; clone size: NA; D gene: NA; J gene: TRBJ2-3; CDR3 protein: CASSLWVDRTVDTQYF; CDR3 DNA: TGTGCCAGCAGCTTATGGGTAGACCGAACCGTGGATACGCAGTATTTT
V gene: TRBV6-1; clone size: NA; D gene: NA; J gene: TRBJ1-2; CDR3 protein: CASSESTPTDLYYGYTF; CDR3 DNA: TGTGCCAGCAGTGAATCAACGCCAACGGACCTCTACTATGGCTACACCTTC
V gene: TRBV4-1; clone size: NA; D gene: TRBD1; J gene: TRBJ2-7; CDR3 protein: CASSDRAGYEQYF; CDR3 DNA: TGCGCCAGCAGCGACAGGGCTGGATACGAGCAGTACTTC
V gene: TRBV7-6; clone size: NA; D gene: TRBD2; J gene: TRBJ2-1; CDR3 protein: CASSQRGSGGANEQFF; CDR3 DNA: TGTGCCAGCAGCCAAAGAGGTAGCGGGGGAGCCAATGAGCAGTTCTTC
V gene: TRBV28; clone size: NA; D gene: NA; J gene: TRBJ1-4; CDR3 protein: CASSLPPTTNEKLFF; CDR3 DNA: TGTGCCAGCAGTTTACCCCCGACCACTAATGAAAAACTGTTTTTT
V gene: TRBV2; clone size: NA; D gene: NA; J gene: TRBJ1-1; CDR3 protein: CANVPRGNTEAFF; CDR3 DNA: TGTGCCAACGTACCCCGGGGGAACACTGAAGCTTTCTTT
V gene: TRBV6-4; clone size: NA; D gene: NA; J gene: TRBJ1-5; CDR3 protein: CASIRGRAGNQPQHF; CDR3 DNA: TGTGCCAGCATCCGGGGAAGGGCTGGCAATCAGCCCCAGCATTTT
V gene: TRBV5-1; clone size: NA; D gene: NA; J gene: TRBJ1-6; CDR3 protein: CASSSGGFAYNSPLHF; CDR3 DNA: TGCGCCAGCAGCTCGGGGGGTTTCGCCTATAATTCACCCCTCCACTTT
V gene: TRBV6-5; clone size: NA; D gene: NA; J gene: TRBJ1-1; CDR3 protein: CASVGQPNTEAFF; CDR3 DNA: TGTGCCAGCGTTGGACAACCCAACACTGAAGCTTTCTTT
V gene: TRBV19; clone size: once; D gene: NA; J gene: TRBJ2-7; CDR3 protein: CASRGGDSPQEQYF; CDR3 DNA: TGTGCCAGTAGAGGGGGGGACAGCCCTCAAGAGCAGTACTTC
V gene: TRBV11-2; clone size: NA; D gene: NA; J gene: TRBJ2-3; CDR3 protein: CASSATIEGTQYF; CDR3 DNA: TGTGCCAGCAGCGCCACCATAGAGGGTACGCAGTATTTT
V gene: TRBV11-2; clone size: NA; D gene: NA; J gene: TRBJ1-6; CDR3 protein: CASSRQTGSYNSPLHF; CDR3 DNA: TGTGCCAGCAGCCGACAAACAGGGTCCTATAATTCACCCCTCCACTTT
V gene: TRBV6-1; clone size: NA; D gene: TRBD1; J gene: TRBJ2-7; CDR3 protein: CASSEGQGKSYEQYF; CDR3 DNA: TGTGCCAGCAGTGAGGGACAGGGGAAGTCCTACGAGCAGTACTTC
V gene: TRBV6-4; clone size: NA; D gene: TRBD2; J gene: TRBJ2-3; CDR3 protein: CASSDSITSGEVDTQYF; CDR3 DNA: TGTGCCAGCAGTGACTCGATTACTAGCGGGGAGGTAGATACGCAGTATTTT
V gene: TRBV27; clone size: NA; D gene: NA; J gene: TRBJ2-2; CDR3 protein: CASREGANTGELFF; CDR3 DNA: TGTGCCAGCAGGGAAGGGGCGAACACCGGGGAGCTGTTTTTT
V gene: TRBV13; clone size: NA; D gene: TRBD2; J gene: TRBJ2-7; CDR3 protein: CASSLVGSGGEQYF; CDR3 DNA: TGTGCCAGCAGCTTAGTTGGTAGCGGGGGCGAGCAGTACTTC
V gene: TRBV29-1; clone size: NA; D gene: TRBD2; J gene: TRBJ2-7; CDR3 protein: CSVGPWEGKYEQYF; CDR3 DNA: TGCAGCGTTGGACCTTGGGAGGGGAAATACGAGCAGTACTTC
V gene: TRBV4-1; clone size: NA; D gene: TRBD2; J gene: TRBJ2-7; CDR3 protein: CASSPLTSGKYEQYF; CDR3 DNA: TGCGCCAGCAGCCCCTTAACTAGCGGCAAATACGAGCAGTACTTC
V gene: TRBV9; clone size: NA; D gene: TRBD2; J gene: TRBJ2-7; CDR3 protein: CASSVAGGHEQYF; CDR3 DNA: TGTGCCAGCAGCGTAGCGGGAGGACACGAGCAGTACTTC
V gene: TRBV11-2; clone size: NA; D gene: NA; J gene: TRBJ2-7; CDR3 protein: CASTLGEWSYEQYF; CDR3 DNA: TGTGCCAGCACCCTGGGGGAATGGTCCTACGAGCAGTACTTC
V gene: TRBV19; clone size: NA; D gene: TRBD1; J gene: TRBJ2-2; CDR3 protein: CASKGWTGRTGELFF; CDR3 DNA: TGTGCCAGTAAAGGTTGGACAGGGCGAACCGGGGAGCTGTTTTTT
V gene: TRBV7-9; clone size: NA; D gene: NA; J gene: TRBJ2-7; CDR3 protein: CASSLASHEQYF; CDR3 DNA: TGTGCCAGCAGCTTAGCCAGCCACGAGCAGTACTTC
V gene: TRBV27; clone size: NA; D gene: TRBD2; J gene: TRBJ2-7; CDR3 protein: CASSPRTSGSPYEQYF; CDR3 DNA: TGTGCCAGCAGTCCCCGGACTAGCGGCAGCCCCTACGAGCAGTACTTC
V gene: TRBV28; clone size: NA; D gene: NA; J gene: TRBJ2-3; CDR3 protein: CASNGTPGTDTQYF; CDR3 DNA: TGTGCCAGCAACGGGACACCCGGCACAGATACGCAGTATTTT
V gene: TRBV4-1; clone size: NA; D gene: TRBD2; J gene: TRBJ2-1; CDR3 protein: CASSQVSRSGSSNEQFF; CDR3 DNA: TGCGCCAGCAGCCAAGTTTCTCGTAGCGGGAGCTCGAATGAGCAGTTCTTC
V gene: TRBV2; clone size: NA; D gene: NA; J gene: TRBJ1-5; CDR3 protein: CASTRGIGSNQPQHF; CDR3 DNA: TGTGCCAGCACGCGGGGGATCGGGAGCAATCAGCCCCAGCATTTT
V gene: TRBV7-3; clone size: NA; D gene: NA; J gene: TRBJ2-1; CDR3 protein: CASSLEGLGEQFF; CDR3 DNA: TGTGCCAGCAGCTTAGAGGGCTTGGGTGAGCAGTTCTTC
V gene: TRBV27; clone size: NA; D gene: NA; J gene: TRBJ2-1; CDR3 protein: CASSSTSYDEQFF; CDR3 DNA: TGTGCCAGCAGTTCGACTAGTTACGATGAGCAGTTCTTC
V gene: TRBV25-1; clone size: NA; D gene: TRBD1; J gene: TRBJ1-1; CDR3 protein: CASSEKTTYRGRNTEAFF; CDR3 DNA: TGTGCCAGCAGTGAAAAAACAACATACAGGGGACGGAACACTGAAGCTTTCTTT
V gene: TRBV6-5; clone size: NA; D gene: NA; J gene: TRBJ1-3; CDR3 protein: CASSYGESIGLPIYF; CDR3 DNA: TGTGCCAGCAGTTACGGCGAATCTATAGGCCTCCCCATATATTTT
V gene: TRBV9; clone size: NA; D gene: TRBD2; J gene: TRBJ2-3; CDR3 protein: CASSPSHGLAIPDTQYF; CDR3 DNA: TGTGCCAGCAGCCCTAGCCATGGACTAGCAATTCCCGATACGCAGTATTTT
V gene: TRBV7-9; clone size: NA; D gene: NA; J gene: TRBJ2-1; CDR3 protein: CASSPQDILHEQFF; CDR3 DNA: TGTGCCAGCAGCCCACAGGACATTCTCCATGAGCAGTTCTTC
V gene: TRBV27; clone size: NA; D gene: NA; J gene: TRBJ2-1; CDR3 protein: CASSSGEADSSYNEQFF; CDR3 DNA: TGTGCCAGCAGTTCAGGTGAAGCGGACAGCTCCTACAATGAGCAGTTCTTC
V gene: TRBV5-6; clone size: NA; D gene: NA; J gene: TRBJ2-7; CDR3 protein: CASSSGTYLEQYF; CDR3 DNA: TGTGCCAGCAGCTCCGGGACATATCTCGAGCAGTACTTC